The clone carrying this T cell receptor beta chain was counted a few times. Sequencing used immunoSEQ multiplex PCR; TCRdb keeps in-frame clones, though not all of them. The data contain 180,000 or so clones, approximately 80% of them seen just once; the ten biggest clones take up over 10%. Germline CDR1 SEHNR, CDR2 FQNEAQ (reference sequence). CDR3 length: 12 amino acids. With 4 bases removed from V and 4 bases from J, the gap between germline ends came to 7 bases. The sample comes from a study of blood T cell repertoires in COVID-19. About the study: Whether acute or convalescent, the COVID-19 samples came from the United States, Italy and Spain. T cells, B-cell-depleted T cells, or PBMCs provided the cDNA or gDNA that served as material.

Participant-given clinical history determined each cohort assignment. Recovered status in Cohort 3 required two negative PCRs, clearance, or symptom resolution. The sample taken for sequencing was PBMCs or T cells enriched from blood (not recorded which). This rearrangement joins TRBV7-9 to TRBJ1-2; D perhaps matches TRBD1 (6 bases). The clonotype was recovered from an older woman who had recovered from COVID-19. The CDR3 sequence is CASSSTGYGYTF. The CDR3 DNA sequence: TGTGCCAGCAGCTCGACAGGCTATGGCTACACCTTC.